This is a list of T cell receptor beta chains from one sample in a study of T-cell memory formation after mild COVID-19. TCRdb used MiXCR to reprocess the 5' RACE reads, holding one entry per CDR3 protein. The table lists about 7,000 distinct CDR3 sequences, about 33% of them singletons, with roughly 55% in the top ten. The sequenced sample was PBMCs or a T cell subset sorted from them (not recorded which). These receptors were collected from an adult woman who had mild COVID-19 (a few samples of this study predate the infection). Cell type and time point are not known. CDR3s include the opening cysteine and the closing phenylalanine or tryptophan. D genes are given only for firm matches. Clone size is shown for a subset of rows, as once, few, many or a class of expanded clone.

cdr3_aa cdr3_nt j_call v_call d_call cdr3_length clone_size
CASSQDPGDTQYF TGTGCCAGCAGCCAAGATCCGGGAGATACGCAGTATTTT TRBJ2-3 TRBV4-2 - 13 -
CSAIARGNTIYF TGCAGTGCTATCGCCAGAGGGAACACCATATATTTT TRBJ1-3 TRBV20-1 - 12 -
CASRPWTSGAGEQFF TGTGCCAGCAGGCCTTGGACTAGCGGTGCGGGTGAGCAGTTCTTC TRBJ2-1 TRBV12-3/TRBV12-4 TRBD2 15 medium-sized
CATPRVTGNHSNQPQHF TGTGCCACCCCCCGGGTGACAGGCAACCATAGCAATCAGCCCCAGCATTTT TRBJ1-5 TRBV24-1 - 17 medium-sized
CASSQDFTGDEKLFF TGTGCCAGCAGCCAAGATTTCACAGGGGATGAAAAACTGTTTTTT TRBJ1-4 TRBV3-1 TRBD1 15 many
CASSFAGGYYEQYF TGTGCCAGCAGTTTCGCGGGTGGTTACTACGAGCAGTACTTC TRBJ2-7 TRBV12-3/TRBV12-4 - 14 -
CATRQFLTGNTIYF TGTGCCACCAGACAGTTTCTAACTGGAAACACCATATATTTT TRBJ1-3 TRBV11-2 - 14 once
CASSLTDNEQFF TGTGCCAGCAGCTTAACGGACAATGAGCAGTTCTTC TRBJ2-1 TRBV7-6 - 12 -
CASSLEVVTYEQYF TGTGCCAGCAGCTTAGAGGTCGTAACCTACGAGCAGTACTTC TRBJ2-7 TRBV7-2 - 14 many
CSAKTRDRGTGELFF TGCAGTGCTAAAACCCGGGACAGGGGGACCGGGGAGCTGTTTTTT TRBJ2-2 TRBV20-1 TRBD1 15 many
CASSEEPGPGVNEQYF TGTGCCAGCAGTGAAGAACCGGGACCGGGAGTCAACGAGCAGTACTTC TRBJ2-7 TRBV12-3/TRBV12-4 - 16 many
CSAVGGADEQYF TGCAGCGCTGTAGGAGGGGCGGACGAGCAGTACTTC TRBJ2-7 TRBV29-1 - 12 medium-sized
CASSKLGTDYNEQFF TGTGCCAGCAGCAAATTGGGGACAGATTACAATGAGCAGTTCTTC TRBJ2-1 TRBV7-6 TRBD1 15 -
CASSYYPARSTDTQYF TGTGCCAGCAGTTATTACCCGGCTAGAAGCACAGATACGCAGTATTTT TRBJ2-3 TRBV27 - 16 many
CASSLANGMNTEAFF TGTGCCAGCAGCTTAGCGAACGGAATGAACACTGAAGCTTTCTTT TRBJ1-1 TRBV7-9 - 15 many
CSVAGDTTYSAAYEQYF TGCAGCGTTGCTGGGGACACCACGTACAGCGCCGCCTACGAGCAGTACTTC TRBJ2-7 TRBV29-1 - 17 many
CASSRAIGKETQYF TGTGCCAGCAGTAGAGCTATCGGCAAAGAGACCCAGTACTTC TRBJ2-5 TRBV6-1 - 14 -
CASSGVSTEAFF TGTGCCAGCAGTGGAGTTTCCACTGAAGCTTTCTTT TRBJ1-1 TRBV27 - 12 many
CASSSGGPTDTQYF TGCGCCAGCAGCTCGGGGGGGCCCACAGATACGCAGTATTTT TRBJ2-3 TRBV5-1 TRBD2 14 -
CASSLGGTGNQPQHF TGTGCCAGCAGCTTGGGGGGGACAGGGAATCAGCCCCAGCATTTT TRBJ1-5 TRBV5-6 TRBD1 15 many
CASSARDLVTGELFF TGTGCCAGCAGCGCACGGGACCTCGTCACCGGGGAGCTGTTTTTT TRBJ2-2 TRBV7-2 - 15 once
CASRDGTGNYEQYF TGTGCCAGCAGGGACGGGACAGGGAATTACGAGCAGTACTTC TRBJ2-7 TRBV12-3/TRBV12-4 TRBD1 14 medium-sized
CSVSGGLQETQYF TGCAGCGTTTCGGGAGGGCTACAAGAGACCCAGTACTTC TRBJ2-5 TRBV29-1 TRBD2 13 -
CASSATSGSTDTQYF TGTGCCAGCAGCGCTACTAGCGGGAGCACAGATACGCAGTATTTT TRBJ2-3 TRBV7-3 TRBD2 15 many
CASSPRGPTALNTEAFF TGTGCCAGCAGCCCCCGGGGTCCAACGGCCTTGAACACTGAAGCTTTCTTT TRBJ1-1 TRBV7-9 - 17 many
CASSDFATDTQYF TGTGCTAGCAGCGATTTTGCGACAGATACGCAGTATTTT TRBJ2-3 TRBV7-7 - 13 many
CASSLAWDRGRMQETQYF TGTGCCAGCAGCTTAGCGTGGGACAGGGGGCGCATGCAAGAGACCCAGTACTTC TRBJ2-5 TRBV7-8 TRBD1 18 medium-sized
CASSPLLAWADTQYF TGTGCCAGCAGTCCCTTACTAGCGTGGGCAGATACGCAGTATTTT TRBJ2-3 TRBV27 TRBD2 15 medium-sized
CATSREGSGRDLSYEQYF TGTGCCACCAGCAGAGAAGGGAGCGGGCGGGACCTCTCCTACGAGCAGTACTTC TRBJ2-7 TRBV15 - 18 many
CAISSDGLTDEQFF TGTGCCATCAGTTCAGACGGCCTCACCGATGAGCAGTTCTTC TRBJ2-1 TRBV10-3 - 14 many
CASSPGTGNTEAFF TGTGCCAGCTCACCAGGGACGGGGAACACTGAAGCTTTCTTT TRBJ1-1 TRBV18 - 14 many
CASSERGSRGLDTEAFF TGTGCCAGCAGTGAAAGGGGCTCCAGGGGGCTCGACACTGAAGCTTTCTTT TRBJ1-1 TRBV6-1 TRBD1 17 many
CASSPRGGAGGDTQYF TGTGCCAGCAGCCCTCGGGGGGGGGCTGGAGGAGATACGCAGTATTTT TRBJ2-3 TRBV7-3 TRBD2 16 -
CSARPGAVNNEQFF TGCAGTGCCCGACCGGGGGCGGTAAACAATGAGCAGTTCTTC TRBJ2-1 TRBV20-1 - 14 many
CASRDGYEQYF TGCGCCAGCCGCGACGGTTACGAGCAGTACTTC TRBJ2-7 TRBV5-1 - 11 -
CASSRVGPPVSYEQYF TGCGCCAGCAGCCGTGTAGGACCCCCCGTCTCCTACGAGCAGTACTTC TRBJ2-7 TRBV4-3 - 16 many
CASSLEQGFMNTEAFF TGTGCCAGCAGCTTAGAACAGGGGTTCATGAACACTGAAGCTTTCTTT TRBJ1-1 TRBV7-8 TRBD1 16 many
CASSLSGQQNTEAFF TGTGCCAGTAGTCTCTCGGGACAACAGAACACTGAAGCTTTCTTT TRBJ1-1 TRBV19 - 15 many
CASSLADPTTTDTQYF TGTGCCAGCAGTTTAGCAGACCCCACGACAACAGATACGCAGTATTTT TRBJ2-3 TRBV12-3/TRBV12-4 - 16 -
CATSDPTSGGVHEQFF TGTGCCACCAGTGACCCTACTAGCGGGGGGGTTCATGAGCAGTTCTTC TRBJ2-1 TRBV24-1 TRBD2 16 -
CASSLTYVYEQYF TGTGCCAGCAGCTTAACTTACGTCTACGAGCAGTACTTC TRBJ2-7 TRBV7-9 - 13 many
CASSIGDFYEQYF TGTGCCAGTAGTATTGGGGACTTCTACGAGCAGTACTTC TRBJ2-7 TRBV19 - 13 many
CASSLGKATNEKLFF TGTGCCAGCAGTTTAGGGAAAGCAACTAATGAAAAACTGTTTTTT TRBJ1-4 TRBV12-3/TRBV12-4 - 15 once
CASSQLTDTQYF TGTGCCAGCAGTCAGCTGACAGATACGCAGTATTTT TRBJ2-3 TRBV7-3 - 12 -
CASSTWDKINTEAFF TGTGCCAGTAGTACCTGGGACAAAATAAACACTGAAGCTTTCTTT TRBJ1-1 TRBV19 - 15 many
CASSFNDITRPQHF TGTGCCAGCAGTTTTAACGACATCACGAGGCCCCAGCATTTT TRBJ1-5 TRBV12-3/TRBV12-4 - 14 many
CASSPSVSWNNEQFF TGTGCCAGCTCACCTTCGGTGAGCTGGAACAATGAGCAGTTCTTC TRBJ2-1 TRBV18 - 15 many
CASSPSKGVGEQFF TGTGCCAGCAGCCCAAGCAAGGGGGTTGGCGAGCAGTTCTTC TRBJ2-1 TRBV7-9 - 14 few
CASSVGVLSNFEYF TGTGCCAGCAGCGTCGGTGTCTTAAGTAATTTCGAGTACTTC TRBJ2-5 TRBV7-6 - 14 -
CASTREGVLEGMEQFF TGCGCCAGCACCCGGGAGGGGGTTTTGGAAGGTATGGAGCAGTTCTTC TRBJ2-1 TRBV5-1 TRBD2 16 many
CASSPRTSGGAGGTDTQYF TGTGCCAGCAGTCCCAGGACTAGCGGGGGGGCCGGGGGCACAGATACGCAGTATTTT TRBJ2-3 TRBV6-2/TRBV6-3 TRBD2 19 -
CASSVGLNTGELFF TGTGCCAGCAGCGTAGGGCTGAACACCGGGGAGCTGTTTTTT TRBJ2-2 TRBV9 - 14 -
CASSVGDSSEAFF TGTGCCAGCAGCGTAGGGGACAGCAGTGAAGCTTTCTTT TRBJ1-1 TRBV9 TRBD1 13 many
CASSLVGTDTDTQYF TGCGCCAGCAGCTTGGTTGGGACAGACACAGATACGCAGTATTTT TRBJ2-3 TRBV5-1 TRBD1 15 -
CASSQMFFQFF TGTGCCAGCAGCCAAATGTTCTTTCAGTTCTTC TRBJ2-1 TRBV11-2 - 11 -
CASSPPGKTQYF TGTGCCAGCTCACCACCGGGGAAGACCCAGTACTTC TRBJ2-5 TRBV18 - 12 -
CASSLYPGRSNEQFF TGTGCCAGCAGTTTATACCCCGGGAGATCCAATGAGCAGTTCTTC TRBJ2-1 TRBV28 - 15 many
CASSPGIFSGFLFPEAFF TGTGCCAGCAGCCCCGGAATTTTTTCAGGGTTTTTGTTTCCTGAAGCTTTCTTT TRBJ1-1 TRBV12-3/TRBV12-4 - 18 medium-sized
CAWISGTSYEQYF TGTGCCTGGATTTCAGGGACCTCATACGAGCAGTACTTC TRBJ2-7 TRBV30 - 13 medium-sized